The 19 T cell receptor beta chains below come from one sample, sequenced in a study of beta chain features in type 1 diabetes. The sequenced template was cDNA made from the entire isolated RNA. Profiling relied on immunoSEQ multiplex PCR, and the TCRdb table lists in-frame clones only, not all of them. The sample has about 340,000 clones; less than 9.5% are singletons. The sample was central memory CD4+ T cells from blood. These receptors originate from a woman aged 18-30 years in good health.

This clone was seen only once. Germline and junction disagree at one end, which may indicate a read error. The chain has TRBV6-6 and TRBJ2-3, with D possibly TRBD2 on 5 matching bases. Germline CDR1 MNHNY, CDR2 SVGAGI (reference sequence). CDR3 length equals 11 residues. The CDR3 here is CASGRADTQYF. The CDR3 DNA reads TGCGCCAGCGGTAGGGCAGATACGCAGTATTTT.

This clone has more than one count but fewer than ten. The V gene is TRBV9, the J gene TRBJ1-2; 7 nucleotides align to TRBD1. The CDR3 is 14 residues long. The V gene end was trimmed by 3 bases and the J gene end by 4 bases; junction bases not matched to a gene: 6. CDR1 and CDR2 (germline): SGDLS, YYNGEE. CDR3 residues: CASSADRVGYGYTF. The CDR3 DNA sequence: TGTGCCAGCAGCGCCGACAGGGTTGGCTATGGCTACACCTTC.

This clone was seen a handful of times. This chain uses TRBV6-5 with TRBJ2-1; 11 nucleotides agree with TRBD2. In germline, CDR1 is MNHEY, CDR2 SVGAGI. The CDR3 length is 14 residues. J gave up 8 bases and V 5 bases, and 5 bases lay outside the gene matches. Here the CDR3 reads CASSPSGRFDEQFF. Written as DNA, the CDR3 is TGTGCCAGCAGTCCTAGCGGGAGGTTCGATGAGCAGTTCTTC.

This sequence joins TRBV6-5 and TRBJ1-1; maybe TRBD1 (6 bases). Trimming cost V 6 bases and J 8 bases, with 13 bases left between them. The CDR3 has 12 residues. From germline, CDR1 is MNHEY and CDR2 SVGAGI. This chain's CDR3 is CASRDTGPEAFF. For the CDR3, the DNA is TGTGCCAGCAGGGACACAGGGCCCGAAGCTTTCTTT.

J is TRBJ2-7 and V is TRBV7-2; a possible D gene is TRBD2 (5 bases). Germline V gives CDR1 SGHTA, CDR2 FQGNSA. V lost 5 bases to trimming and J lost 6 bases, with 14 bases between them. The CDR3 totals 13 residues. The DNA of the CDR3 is TGTGCCAGCAGCCCGGGTTTCGGAGGCGAGCAGTACTTC. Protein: CASSPGFGGEQYF. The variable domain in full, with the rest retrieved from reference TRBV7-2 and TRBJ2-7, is GAGVSQSPSNKVTEKGKDVELRCDPISGHTALYWYRQSLGQGLEFLIYFQGNSAPDKSGLPSDRFSAERTGGSVSTLTIQRTQQEDSAVYLCASSPGFGGEQYFGPGTRLTVT.

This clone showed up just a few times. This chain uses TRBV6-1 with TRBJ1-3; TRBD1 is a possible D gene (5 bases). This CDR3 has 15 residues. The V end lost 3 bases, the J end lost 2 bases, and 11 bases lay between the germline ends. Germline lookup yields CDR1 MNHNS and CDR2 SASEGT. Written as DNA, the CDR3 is TGTGCCAGCAGTGACTATGGGGGGGCTGGAAACACCATATATTTT. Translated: CASSDYGGAGNTIYF.

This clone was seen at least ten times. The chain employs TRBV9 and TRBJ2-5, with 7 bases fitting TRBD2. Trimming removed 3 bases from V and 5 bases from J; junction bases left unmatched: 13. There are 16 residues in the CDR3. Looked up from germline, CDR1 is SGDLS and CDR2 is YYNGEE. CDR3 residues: CASSGPGWEGLETQYF. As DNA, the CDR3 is TGTGCCAGCAGCGGACCGGGGTGGGAGGGCCTTGAGACCCAGTACTTC.

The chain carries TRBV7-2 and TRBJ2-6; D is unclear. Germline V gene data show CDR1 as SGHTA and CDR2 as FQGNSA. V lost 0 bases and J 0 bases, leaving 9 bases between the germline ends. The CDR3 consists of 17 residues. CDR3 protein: CASSLAGRGSGANVLTF. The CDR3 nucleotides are TGTGCCAGCAGCTTAGCGGGCAGAGGCTCTGGGGCCAACGTCCTGACTTTC.

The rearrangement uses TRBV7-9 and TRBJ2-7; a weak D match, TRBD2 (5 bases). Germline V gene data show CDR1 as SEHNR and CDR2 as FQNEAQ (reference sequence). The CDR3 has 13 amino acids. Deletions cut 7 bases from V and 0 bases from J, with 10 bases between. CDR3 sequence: CASTPGNSYEQYF. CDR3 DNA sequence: TGTGCCAGCACCCCGGGGAACTCCTACGAGCAGTACTTC. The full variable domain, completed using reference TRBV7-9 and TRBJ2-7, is DTGVSQNPRHKITKRGQNVTFRCDPISEHNRLYWYRQTLGQGPEFLTYFQNEAQLEKSRLLSDRFSAERPKGSFSTLEIQRTEQGDSAMYLCASTPGNSYEQYFGPGTRLTVT.

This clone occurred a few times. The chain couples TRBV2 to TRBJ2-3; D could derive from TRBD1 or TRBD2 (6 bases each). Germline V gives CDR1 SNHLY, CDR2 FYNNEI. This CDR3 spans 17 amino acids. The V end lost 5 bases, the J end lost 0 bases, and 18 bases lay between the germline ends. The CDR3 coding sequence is TGTGCCAGCAGTTTAATACAGGGCGGGACTAGCACAGATACGCAGTATTTT. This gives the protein CASSLIQGGTSTDTQYF. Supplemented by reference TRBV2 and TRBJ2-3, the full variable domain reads EPEVTQTPSHQVTQMGQEVILRCVPISNHLYFYWYRQILGQKVEFLVSFYNNEISEKSEIFDDQFSVERPDGSNFTLKIRSTKLEDSAMYFCASSLIQGGTSTDTQYFGPGTRLTVL.

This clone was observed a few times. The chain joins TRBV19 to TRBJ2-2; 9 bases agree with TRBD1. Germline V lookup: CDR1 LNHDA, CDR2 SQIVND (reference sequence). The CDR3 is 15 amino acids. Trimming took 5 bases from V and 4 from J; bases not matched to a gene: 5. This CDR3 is CASSWGQGSTGELFF. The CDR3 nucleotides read TGTGCCAGTAGTTGGGGACAGGGAAGCACCGGGGAGCTGTTTTTT.

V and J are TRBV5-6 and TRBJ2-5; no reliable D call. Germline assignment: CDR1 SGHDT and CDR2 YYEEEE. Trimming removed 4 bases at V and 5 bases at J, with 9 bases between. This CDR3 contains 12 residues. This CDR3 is CASSVGGETQYF. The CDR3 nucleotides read TGTGCCAGCAGCGTGGGTGGGGAGACCCAGTACTTC.

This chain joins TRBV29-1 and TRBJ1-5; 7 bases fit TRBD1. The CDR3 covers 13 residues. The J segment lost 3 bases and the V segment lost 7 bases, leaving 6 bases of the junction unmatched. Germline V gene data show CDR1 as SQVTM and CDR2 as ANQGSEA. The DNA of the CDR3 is TGCAGCGCCCGAGGGACAGACAATCAGCCCCAGCATTTT. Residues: CSARGTDNQPQHF.

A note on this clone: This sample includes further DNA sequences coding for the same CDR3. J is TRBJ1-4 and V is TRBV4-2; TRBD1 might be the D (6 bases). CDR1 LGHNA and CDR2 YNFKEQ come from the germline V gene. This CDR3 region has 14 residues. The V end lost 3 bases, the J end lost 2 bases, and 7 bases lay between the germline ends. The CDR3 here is CASSQGGTNEKLFF. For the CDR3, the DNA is TGTGCCAGCAGCCAGGGGGGCACTAATGAAAAACTGTTTTTT.

The CDR3 bases are TGTGCCAGCAGTGAAGGTGTACAGGTAGACAAGAAGACCCAGTACTTC. It specifies CASSEGVQVDKKTQYF. V is TRBV6-1 and J is TRBJ2-5, with D possibly TRBD1 on 5 matching bases. Trimming left V 1 base short and J 6 bases short, with 18 bases between. CDR1 and CDR2 (germline): MNHNS, SASEGT. The CDR3 loop spans 16 amino acids.

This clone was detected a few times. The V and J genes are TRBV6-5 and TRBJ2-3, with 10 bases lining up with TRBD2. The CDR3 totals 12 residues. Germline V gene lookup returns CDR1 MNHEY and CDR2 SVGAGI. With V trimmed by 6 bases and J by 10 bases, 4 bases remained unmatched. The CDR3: CASSRGLAAQYF. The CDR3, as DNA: TGTGCCAGCAGCCGTGGACTAGCGGCGCAGTATTTT.

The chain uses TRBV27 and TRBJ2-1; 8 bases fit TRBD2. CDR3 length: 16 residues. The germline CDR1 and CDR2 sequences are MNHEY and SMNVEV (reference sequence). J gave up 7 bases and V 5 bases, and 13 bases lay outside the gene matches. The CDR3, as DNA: TGTGCCAGCAGTCCCCTTCGGGGGCGGGAGGCAAATGAGCAGTTCTTC. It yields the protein CASSPLRGREANEQFF.

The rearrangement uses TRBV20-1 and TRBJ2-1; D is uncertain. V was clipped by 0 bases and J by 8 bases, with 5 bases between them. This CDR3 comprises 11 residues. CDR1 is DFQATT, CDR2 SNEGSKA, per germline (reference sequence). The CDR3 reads CSARDLDEQFF. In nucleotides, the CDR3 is TGCAGTGCTAGAGATCTTGATGAGCAGTTCTTC.

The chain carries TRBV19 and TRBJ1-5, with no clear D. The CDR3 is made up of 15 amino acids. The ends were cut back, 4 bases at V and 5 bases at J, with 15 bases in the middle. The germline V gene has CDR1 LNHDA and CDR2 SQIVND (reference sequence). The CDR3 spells CASSRLSREYQPQHF. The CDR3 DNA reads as TGTGCCAGTAGTAGACTGTCTAGGGAATATCAGCCCCAGCATTTT.